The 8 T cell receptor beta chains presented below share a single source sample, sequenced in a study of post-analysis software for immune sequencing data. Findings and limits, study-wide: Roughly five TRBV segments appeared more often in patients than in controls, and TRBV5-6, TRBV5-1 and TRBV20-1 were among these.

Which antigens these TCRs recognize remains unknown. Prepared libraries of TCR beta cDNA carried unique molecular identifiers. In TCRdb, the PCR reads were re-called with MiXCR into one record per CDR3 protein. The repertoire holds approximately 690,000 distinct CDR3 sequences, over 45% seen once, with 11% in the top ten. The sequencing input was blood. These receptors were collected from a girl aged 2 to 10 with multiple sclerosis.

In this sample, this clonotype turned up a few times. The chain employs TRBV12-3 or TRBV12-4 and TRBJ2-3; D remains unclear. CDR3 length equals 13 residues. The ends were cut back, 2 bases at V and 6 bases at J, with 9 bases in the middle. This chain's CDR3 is CASSLHPRDTQYF. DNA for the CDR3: TGTGCCAGCAGTTTACACCCTAGGGATACGCAGTATTTT.

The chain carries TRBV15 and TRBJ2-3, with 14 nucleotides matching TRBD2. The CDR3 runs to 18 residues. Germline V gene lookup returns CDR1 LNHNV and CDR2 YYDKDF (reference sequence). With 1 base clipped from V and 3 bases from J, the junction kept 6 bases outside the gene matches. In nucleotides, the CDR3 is TGTGCCACCAGCAGAGGACTAGCGGGAGGGCCTTCGACAGATACGCAGTATTTT. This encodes CATSRGLAGGPSTDTQYF.

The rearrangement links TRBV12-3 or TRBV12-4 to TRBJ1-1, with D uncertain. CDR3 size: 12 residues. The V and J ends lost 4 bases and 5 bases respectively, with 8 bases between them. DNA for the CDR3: TGTGCCAGCAGTTGGGGTCCTACTGAAGCTTTCTTT. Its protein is CASSWGPTEAFF.

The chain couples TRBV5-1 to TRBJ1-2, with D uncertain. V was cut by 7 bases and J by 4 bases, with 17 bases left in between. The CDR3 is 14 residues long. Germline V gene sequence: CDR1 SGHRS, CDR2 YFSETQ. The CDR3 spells CASRTMAGSYGYTF. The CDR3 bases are TGCGCCAGCCGTACCATGGCGGGGTCCTATGGCTACACCTTC.

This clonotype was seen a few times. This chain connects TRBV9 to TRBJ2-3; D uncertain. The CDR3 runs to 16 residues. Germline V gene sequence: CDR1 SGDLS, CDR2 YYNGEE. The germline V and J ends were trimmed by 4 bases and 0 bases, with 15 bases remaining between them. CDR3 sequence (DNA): TGTGCCAGCAGCTCCCGACTGACGGCTAGCACAGATACGCAGTATTTT. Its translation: CASSSRLTASTDTQYF.

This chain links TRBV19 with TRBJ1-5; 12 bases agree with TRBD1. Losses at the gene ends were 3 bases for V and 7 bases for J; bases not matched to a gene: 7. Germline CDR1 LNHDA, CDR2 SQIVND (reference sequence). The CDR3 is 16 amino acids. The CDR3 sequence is CASSIAGTGGGQPQHF. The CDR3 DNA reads TGTGCCAGTAGTATTGCTGGGACAGGGGGCGGACAGCCCCAGCATTTT.

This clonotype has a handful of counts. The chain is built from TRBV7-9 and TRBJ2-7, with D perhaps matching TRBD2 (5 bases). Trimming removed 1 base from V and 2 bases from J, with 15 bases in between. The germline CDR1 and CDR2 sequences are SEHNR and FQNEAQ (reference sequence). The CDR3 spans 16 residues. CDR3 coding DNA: TGTGCCAGCAGCTTAGGAGGGCAGGTTCGGACCTACGAGCAGTACTTC. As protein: CASSLGGQVRTYEQYF.

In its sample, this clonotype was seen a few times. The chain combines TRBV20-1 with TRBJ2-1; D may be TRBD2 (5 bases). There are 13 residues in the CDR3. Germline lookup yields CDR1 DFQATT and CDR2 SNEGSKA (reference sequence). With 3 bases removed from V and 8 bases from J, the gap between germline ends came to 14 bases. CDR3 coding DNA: TGCAGTGCTAGTAGAGCCTACGGGGATGAGCAGTTCTTC. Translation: CSASRAYGDEQFF.